The clone carrying this T cell receptor beta chain was observed at least ten times. Its matching antigen is unknown. Time point here: persistent/refractory GD, antithyroid drugs over 5 years with positive TRAb. Making the TCR library involved RNA that had been extracted from PBMCs. The V gene's germline CDR1 is MDHEN and CDR2 SYDVKM. The CDR3 is 12 amino acids. V was shortened by 5 bases and J by 9 bases, with 14 bases between the two germline ends. The record originates from a study of regulatory T cells in long-lasting Graves disease. Building of the TCR beta libraries involved iRepertoire HTBI primers and Arm-PCR of CDR3 regions. From the multiplex PCR reads, TCRdb called clonotypes with MiXCR, one entry per CDR3 protein. Of about 470,000 distinct CDR3 sequences listed, around 20% were seen once; the top ten hold 7.8%. Points from the study as a whole: Results may be inaccurate due to the small sample size. Thyroid tissue was not studied; only peripheral blood was.

This sample comprised peripheral blood mononuclear cells (PBMCs), obtained when the disease was refractory, from a patient treated with antithyroid drugs. V gene TRBV28 combines with J gene TRBJ2-7, with unresolved D. This TCR was sampled from a female donor with Graves disease. CDR3 DNA sequence: TGTGCCAGCAGTCCTCCGGCGTCTGGGCAGTACTTC. It translates to CASSPPASGQYF.